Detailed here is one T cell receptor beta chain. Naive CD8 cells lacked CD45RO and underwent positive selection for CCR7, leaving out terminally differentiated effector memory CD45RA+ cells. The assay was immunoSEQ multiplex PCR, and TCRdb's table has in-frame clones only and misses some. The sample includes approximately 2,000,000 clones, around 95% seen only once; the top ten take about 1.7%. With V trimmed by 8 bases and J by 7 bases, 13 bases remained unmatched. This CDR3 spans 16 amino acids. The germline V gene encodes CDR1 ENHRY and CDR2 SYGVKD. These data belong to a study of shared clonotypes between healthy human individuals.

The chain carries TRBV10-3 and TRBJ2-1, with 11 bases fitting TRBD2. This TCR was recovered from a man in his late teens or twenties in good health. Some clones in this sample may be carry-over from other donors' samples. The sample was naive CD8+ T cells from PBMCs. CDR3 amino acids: CAIATSGARLGNEQFF. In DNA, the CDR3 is TGTGCCATCGCGACTAGCGGGGCCCGGCTGGGGAATGAGCAGTTCTTC.